The present T cell receptor (beta chain) was sequenced within a study of cytomegalovirus exposure and HLA in healthy donors. Study outcomes and limitations: Being productive about 87% or about 30% of the time was typical of most TCR beta V segments in an earlier analysis.

In regard to this clone: Its antigen remains unidentified.

Use of 60 Vbeta and 13 Jbeta primers characterized the PCR. Measured with immunoSEQ multiplex PCR; TCRdb has only the in-frame clones, and not every one. The sample has approximately 110,000 clones; 74% are singletons. The sequenced material came from PBMCs. This clonotype originated in a man aged 45-65 years in good health and CMV-seropositive.

CDR3 sequence (DNA): TGTGCCAGCAGCGTAGCTTCGTACACTGAAGCTTTCTTT. Its translation is CASSVASYTEAFF. The chain combines TRBV9 with TRBJ1-1; D remains unclear. The CDR3 length is 13 residues. The germline gives CDR1 SGDLS, CDR2 YYNGEE. The V end was cut by 0 bases, the J end by 3 bases, with 6 bases between.